The 3 T cell receptor beta chains listed next were all sequenced from one sample in a study of Tregs in tolerant kidney transplant recipients. The assay was immunoSEQ multiplex PCR, and TCRdb's table has in-frame clones only and misses some. This table holds about 73,000 clones, approximately 90% found once. The input for sequencing was Tregs from blood, taken before the transplant. These TCRs come from a human donor who received a combined kidney and bone marrow transplant.

This sequence joins TRBV7-9 and TRBJ2-3, with D maybe TRBD2 (6 bases). Germline CDR1 SEHNR, CDR2 FQNEAQ (reference sequence). Trimming left V 5 bases short and J 5 bases short, with 23 bases between. CDR3 size: 17 residues. CDR3 residues: CASSPLDNANGGDTQYF. The CDR3 region has the DNA TGTGCCAGCAGCCCTCTCGACAACGCCAACGGGGGAGATACGCAGTATTTT.

This clone has more than one count but fewer than ten. The chain uses TRBV6-5 and TRBJ2-2; either TRBD1 or TRBD2 may supply D (5 bases each). V lost 7 bases and J 6 bases, leaving 15 bases between the germline ends. Germline CDR1 and CDR2: MNHEY and SVGAGI. The CDR3 contains 14 residues. The CDR3 DNA sequence: TGTGCCAGCATGAAGGCAGGGAGCTCCGGGGAGCTGTTTTTT. The encoded protein is CASMKAGSSGELFF.

The J gene is TRBJ1-1, the V gene TRBV28, with a possible D match to TRBD1 (5 bases). The germline CDR1 and CDR2 sequences are MDHEN and SYDVKM. The V end was cut by 6 bases, the J end by 3 bases, with 11 bases between. The CDR3 contains 13 residues. CDR3 in amino acids: CASRMGGYTEAFF. Written as DNA, the CDR3 is TGTGCCAGCAGGATGGGGGGTTACACTGAAGCTTTCTTT.